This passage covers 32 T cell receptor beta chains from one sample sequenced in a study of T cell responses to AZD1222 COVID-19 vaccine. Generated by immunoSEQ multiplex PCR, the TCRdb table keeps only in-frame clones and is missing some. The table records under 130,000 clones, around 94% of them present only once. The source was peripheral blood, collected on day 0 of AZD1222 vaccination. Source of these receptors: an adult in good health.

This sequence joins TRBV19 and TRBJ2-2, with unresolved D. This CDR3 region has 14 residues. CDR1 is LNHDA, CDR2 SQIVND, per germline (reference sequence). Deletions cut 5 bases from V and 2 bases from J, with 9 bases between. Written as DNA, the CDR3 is TGTGCCAGTAGTTCGACCTACAACACCGGGGAGCTGTTTTTT. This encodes CASSSTYNTGELFF.

The CDR3 nucleotides are TGCGCCAGCAGCCTTGCGCCGGGGCCGACTGAAGCTTTCTTT. As protein: CASSLAPGPTEAFF. The J gene is TRBJ1-1, the V gene TRBV4-1; possible D gene TRBD1, 5 bases. Trimming removed 4 bases from V and 5 bases from J, with 14 bases in between. The CDR3 has 14 amino acids. The germline V gene encodes CDR1 MGHRA and CDR2 YSYEKL.

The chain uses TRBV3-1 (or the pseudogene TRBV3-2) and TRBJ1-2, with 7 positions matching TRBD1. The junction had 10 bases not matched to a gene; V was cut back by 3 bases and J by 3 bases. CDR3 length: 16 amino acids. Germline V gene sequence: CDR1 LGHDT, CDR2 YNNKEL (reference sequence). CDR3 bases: TGTGCCAGCAGCCAGCCACGACAGGGAACGGACTATGGCTACACCTTC. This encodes CASSQPRQGTDYGYTF.

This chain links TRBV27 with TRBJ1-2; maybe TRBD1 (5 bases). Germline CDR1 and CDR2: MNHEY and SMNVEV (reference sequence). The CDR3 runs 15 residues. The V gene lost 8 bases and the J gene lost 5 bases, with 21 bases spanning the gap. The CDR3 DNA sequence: TGTGCCAGCGCACCCCCGTTGTCGGAGGGGTATGGCTACACCTTC. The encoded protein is CASAPPLSEGYGYTF.

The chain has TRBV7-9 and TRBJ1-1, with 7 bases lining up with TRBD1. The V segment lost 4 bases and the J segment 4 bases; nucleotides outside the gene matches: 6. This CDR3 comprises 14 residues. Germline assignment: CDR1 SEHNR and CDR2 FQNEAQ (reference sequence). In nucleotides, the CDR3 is TGTGCCAGCAGCTCGACAGGGTTCGGCACTGAAGCTTTCTTT. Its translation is CASSSTGFGTEAFF. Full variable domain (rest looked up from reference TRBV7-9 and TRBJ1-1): DTGVSQNPRHKITKRGQNVTFRCDPISEHNRLYWYRQTLGQGPEFLTYFQNEAQLEKSRLLSDRFSAERPKGSFSTLEIQRTEQGDSAMYLCASSSTGFGTEAFFGQGTRLTVV.

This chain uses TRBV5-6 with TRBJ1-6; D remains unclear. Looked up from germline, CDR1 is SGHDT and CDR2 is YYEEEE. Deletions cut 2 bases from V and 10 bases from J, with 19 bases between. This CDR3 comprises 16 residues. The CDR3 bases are TGTGCCAGCAGCTTTGGCACGGGATTTGGAGACTCACCCCTCCACTTT. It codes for CASSFGTGFGDSPLHF.

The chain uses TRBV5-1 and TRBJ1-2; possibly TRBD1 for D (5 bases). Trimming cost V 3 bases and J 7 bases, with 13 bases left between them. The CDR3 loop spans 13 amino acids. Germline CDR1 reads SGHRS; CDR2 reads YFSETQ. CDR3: CASSSGSGGGYTF. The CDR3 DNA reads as TGCGCCAGCAGCTCGGGATCGGGGGGTGGCTACACCTTC.

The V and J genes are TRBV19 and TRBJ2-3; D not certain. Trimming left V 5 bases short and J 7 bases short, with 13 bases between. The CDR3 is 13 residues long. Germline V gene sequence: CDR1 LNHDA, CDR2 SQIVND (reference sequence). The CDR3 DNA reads TGTGCCAGTAGTGGTGTTGGACGGTATACGCAGTATTTT. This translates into CASSGVGRYTQYF.

The CDR3 DNA follows: TGTGCCAGCAGCTTAGGGCCACTAGCGCTCTCCTACGAGCAGTACTTC. This translates into CASSLGPLALSYEQYF. The V and J genes are TRBV7-6 and TRBJ2-7; 7 nucleotides align to TRBD2. Germline-derived CDR1 and CDR2 are SGHVS and FNYEAQ. This CDR3 is 16 amino acids long. Unmatched junction bases numbered 6, after V lost 1 base and J lost 0 bases.

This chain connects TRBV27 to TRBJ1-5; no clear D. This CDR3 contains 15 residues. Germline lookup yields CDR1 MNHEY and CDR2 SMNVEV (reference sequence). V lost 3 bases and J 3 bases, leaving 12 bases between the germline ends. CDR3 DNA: TGTGCCAGCAGTTTGGGCGGAAGGCCCAATCAGCCCCAGCATTTT. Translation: CASSLGGRPNQPQHF.

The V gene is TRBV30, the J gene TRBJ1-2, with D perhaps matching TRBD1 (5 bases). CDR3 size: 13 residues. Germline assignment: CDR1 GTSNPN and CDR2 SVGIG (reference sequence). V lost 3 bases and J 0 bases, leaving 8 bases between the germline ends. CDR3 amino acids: CAWSRATNYGYTF. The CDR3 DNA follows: TGTGCCTGGAGCAGGGCTACTAACTATGGCTACACCTTC.

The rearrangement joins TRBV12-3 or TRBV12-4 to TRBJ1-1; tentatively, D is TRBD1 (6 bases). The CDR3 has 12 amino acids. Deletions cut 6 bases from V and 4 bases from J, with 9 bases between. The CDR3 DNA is TGTGCCAGCAGAACAGGGCCCACTGAAGCTTTCTTT. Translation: CASRTGPTEAFF.

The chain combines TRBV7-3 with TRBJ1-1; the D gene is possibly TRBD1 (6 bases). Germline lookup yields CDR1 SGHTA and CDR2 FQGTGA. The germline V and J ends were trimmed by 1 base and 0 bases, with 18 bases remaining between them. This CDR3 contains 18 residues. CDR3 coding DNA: TGTGCCAGCAGCTTAATAGGGGGGCTACAGACCATGAACACTGAAGCTTTCTTT. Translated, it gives CASSLIGGLQTMNTEAFF.

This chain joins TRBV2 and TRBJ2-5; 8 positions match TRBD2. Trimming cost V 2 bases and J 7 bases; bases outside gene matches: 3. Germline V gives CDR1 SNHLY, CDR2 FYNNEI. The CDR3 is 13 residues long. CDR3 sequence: CASSESGGRTQYF. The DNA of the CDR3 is TGTGCCAGCAGTGAAAGCGGGGGACGGACCCAGTACTTC.

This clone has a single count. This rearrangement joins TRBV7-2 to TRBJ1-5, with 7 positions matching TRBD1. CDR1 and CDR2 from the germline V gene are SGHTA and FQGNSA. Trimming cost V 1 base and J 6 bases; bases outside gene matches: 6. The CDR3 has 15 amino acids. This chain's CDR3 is CASSLGDRVFQPQHF. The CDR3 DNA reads TGTGCCAGCAGCTTAGGGGACAGAGTTTTTCAGCCCCAGCATTTT.

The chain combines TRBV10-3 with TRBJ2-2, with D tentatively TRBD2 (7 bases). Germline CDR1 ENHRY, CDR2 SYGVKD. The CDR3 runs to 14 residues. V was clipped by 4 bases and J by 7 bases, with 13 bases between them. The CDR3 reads CAISVGGGHGELFF. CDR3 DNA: TGTGCCATCAGTGTAGGGGGGGGTCACGGGGAGCTGTTTTTT.

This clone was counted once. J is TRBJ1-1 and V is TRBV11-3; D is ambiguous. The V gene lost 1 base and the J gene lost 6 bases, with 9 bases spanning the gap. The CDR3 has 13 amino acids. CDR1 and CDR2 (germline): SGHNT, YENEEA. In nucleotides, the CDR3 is TGTGCCAGCAGCTTAGTTGGGATCGCTGAAGCTTTCTTT. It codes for CASSLVGIAEAFF.

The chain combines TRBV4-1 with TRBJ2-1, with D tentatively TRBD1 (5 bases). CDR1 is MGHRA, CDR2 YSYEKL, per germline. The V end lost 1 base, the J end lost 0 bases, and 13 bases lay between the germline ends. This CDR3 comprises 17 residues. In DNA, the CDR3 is TGCGCCAGCAGCCAAGTCGATATGGGGCTCTCCTACAATGAGCAGTTCTTC. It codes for CASSQVDMGLSYNEQFF.

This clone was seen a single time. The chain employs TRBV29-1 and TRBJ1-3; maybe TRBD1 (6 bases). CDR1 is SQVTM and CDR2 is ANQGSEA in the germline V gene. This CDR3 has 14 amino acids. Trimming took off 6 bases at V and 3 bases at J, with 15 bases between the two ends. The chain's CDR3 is CSVGTTGFGNTIYF. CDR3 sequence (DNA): TGCAGCGTAGGAACCACAGGGTTTGGAAACACCATATATTTT.

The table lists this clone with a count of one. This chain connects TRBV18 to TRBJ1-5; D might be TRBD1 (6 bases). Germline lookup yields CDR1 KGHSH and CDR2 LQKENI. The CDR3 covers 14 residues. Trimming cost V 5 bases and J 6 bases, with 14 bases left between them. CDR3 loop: CASSASRDTQPQHF. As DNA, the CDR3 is TGTGCCAGCTCAGCTTCCCGGGACACTCAGCCCCAGCATTTT.

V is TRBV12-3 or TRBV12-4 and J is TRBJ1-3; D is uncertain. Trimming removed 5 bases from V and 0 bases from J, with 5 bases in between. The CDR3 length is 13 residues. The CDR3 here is CASSRASGNTIYF. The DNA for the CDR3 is TGTGCCAGCAGTCGTGCCTCTGGAAACACCATATATTTT.

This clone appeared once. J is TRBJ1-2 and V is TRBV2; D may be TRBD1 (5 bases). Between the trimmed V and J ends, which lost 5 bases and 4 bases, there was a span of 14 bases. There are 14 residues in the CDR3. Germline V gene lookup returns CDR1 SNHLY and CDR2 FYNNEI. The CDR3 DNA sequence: TGTGCCAGCAGTCGGGACGAAGGGACCTATGGCTACACCTTC. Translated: CASSRDEGTYGYTF.

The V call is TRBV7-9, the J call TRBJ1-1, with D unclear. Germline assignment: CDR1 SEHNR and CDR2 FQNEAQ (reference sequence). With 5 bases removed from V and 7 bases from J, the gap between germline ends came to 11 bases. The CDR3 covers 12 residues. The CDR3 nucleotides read TGTGCCAGCAGCCGAGGGTGGGGTGAAGCTTTCTTT. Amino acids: CASSRGWGEAFF.

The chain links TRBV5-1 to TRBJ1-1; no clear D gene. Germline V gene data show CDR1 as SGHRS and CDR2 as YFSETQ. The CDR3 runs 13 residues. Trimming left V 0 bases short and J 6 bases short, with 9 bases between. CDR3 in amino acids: CASSLALGAEAFF. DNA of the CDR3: TGCGCCAGCAGCTTGGCCCTCGGGGCTGAAGCTTTCTTT. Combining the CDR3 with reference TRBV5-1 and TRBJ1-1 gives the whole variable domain KAGVTQTPRYLIKTRGQQVTLSCSPISGHRSVSWYQQTPGQGLQFLFEYFSETQRNKGNFPGRFSGRQFSNSRSEMNVSTLELGDSALYLCASSLALGAEAFFGQGTRLTVV.

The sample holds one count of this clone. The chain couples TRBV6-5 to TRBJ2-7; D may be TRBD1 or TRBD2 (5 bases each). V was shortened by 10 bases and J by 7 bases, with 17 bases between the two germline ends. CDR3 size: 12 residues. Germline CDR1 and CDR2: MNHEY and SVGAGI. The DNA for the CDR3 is TGTGCCACCCGTCGGGGCACCCGAGAGCAGTACTTC. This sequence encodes CATRRGTREQYF.

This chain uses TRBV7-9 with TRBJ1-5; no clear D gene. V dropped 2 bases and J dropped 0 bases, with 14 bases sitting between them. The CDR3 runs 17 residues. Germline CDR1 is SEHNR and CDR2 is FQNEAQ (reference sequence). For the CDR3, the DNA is TGTGCCAGCAGCTTAATTGGCGGGCCCTATAGCAATCAGCCCCAGCATTTT. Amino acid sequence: CASSLIGGPYSNQPQHF.

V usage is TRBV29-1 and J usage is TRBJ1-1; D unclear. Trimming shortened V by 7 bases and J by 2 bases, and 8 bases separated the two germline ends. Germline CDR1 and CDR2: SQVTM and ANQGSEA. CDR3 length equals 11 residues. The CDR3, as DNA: TGCAGCGGGGCTTCTAACACTGAAGCTTTCTTT. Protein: CSGASNTEAFF.

Here the CDR3 reads CASSIDVQGTDINQPQHF. CDR3 DNA: TGTGCCAGTAGTATAGACGTACAGGGAACTGACATTAATCAGCCCCAGCATTTT. The rearrangement uses TRBV19 and TRBJ1-5, with D maybe TRBD1 (6 bases). V was clipped by 0 bases and J by 4 bases, with 19 bases between them. This CDR3 is built from 18 residues. In germline, CDR1 is LNHDA, CDR2 SQIVND (reference sequence).

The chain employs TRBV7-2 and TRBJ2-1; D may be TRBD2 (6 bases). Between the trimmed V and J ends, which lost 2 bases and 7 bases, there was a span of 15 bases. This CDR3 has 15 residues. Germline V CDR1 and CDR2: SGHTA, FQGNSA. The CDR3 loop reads CASSLWAGMENEQFF. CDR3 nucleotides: TGTGCCAGCAGCTTATGGGCGGGAATGGAAAATGAGCAGTTCTTC. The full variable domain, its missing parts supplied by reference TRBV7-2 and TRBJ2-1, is GAGVSQSPSNKVTEKGKDVELRCDPISGHTALYWYRQSLGQGLEFLIYFQGNSAPDKSGLPSDRFSAERTGGSVSTLTIQRTQQEDSAVYLCASSLWAGMENEQFFGPGTRLTVL.

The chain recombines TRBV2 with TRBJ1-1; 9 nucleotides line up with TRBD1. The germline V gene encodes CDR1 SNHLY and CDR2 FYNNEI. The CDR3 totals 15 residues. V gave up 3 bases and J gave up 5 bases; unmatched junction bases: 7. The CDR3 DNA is TGTGCCAGCAGTGAGCAGGGACAGGGAGGGACTGAAGCTTTCTTT. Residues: CASSEQGQGGTEAFF. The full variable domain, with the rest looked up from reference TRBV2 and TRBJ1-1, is EPEVTQTPSHQVTQMGQEVILRCVPISNHLYFYWYRQILGQKVEFLVSFYNNEISEKSEIFDDQFSVERPDGSNFTLKIRSTKLEDSAMYFCASSEQGQGGTEAFFGQGTRLTVV.

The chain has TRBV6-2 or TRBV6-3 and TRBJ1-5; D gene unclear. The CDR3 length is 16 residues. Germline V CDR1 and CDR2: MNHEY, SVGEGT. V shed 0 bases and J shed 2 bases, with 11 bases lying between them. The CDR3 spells CASSYSVGEGNQPQHF. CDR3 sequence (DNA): TGTGCCAGCAGTTACTCGGTGGGAGAGGGCAATCAGCCCCAGCATTTT.

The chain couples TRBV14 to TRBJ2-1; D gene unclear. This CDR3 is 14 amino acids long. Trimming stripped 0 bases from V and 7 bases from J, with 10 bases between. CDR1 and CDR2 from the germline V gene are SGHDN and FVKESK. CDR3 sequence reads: CASSQEEFGNEQFF. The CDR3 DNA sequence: TGTGCCAGCAGCCAAGAGGAGTTTGGTAATGAGCAGTTCTTC.